A selection of T cell receptor beta chains follows, all from one sample in a study of shared clonotypes between healthy human individuals. Sequencing was performed with immunoSEQ multiplex PCR; in TCRdb, only in-frame clones are kept and a portion is missing. This sample has around 1.9 million clones, with about 92% found just once. Material for sequencing was naive CD8+ T cells from PBMCs. The origin of the receptors is a man aged 18 to 35 in good health. Some clones in this sample may be carry-over from other donors' samples. Both conserved end residues are part of each CDR3. Fields, in order: clone size, D gene, V gene, J gene, CDR3 DNA, CDR3 protein. D genes are given only for firm matches. Not every row has a clone size; where given, it reads once, few, many or a size class.

clone size: NA; D gene: NA; V gene: TRBV11-3; J gene: TRBJ2-7; CDR3 DNA: TGTGCCAGCAGCTGGGGCCCTGGGTACGAGCAGTACTTC; CDR3 protein: CASSWGPGYEQYF
clone size: once; D gene: TRBD2; V gene: TRBV4-2; J gene: TRBJ2-1; CDR3 DNA: TGTGCCAGCAGCCAAGATGCTAGCGGGAGCTACAATGAGCAGTTCTTC; CDR3 protein: CASSQDASGSYNEQFF
clone size: NA; D gene: NA; V gene: TRBV10-3; J gene: TRBJ2-2; CDR3 DNA: TGTGCCATCAGTGAGAATCCTGGAGGAGGACCCAGTTCGAACACCGGGGAGCTGTTTTTT; CDR3 protein: CAISENPGGGPSSNTGELFF
clone size: NA; D gene: TRBD1; V gene: TRBV28; J gene: TRBJ1-2; CDR3 DNA: TGTGCCAGCAGTTTGGGGACAGGCGATGGCTACACCTTC; CDR3 protein: CASSLGTGDGYTF
clone size: NA; D gene: NA; V gene: TRBV5-5; J gene: TRBJ2-6; CDR3 DNA: TGTGCCAGCAGACTGGGTGCTAAACTACCCTCTGGGGCCAACGTCCTGACTTTC; CDR3 protein: CASRLGAKLPSGANVLTF
clone size: NA; D gene: NA; V gene: TRBV7-9; J gene: TRBJ1-1; CDR3 DNA: TGTGCCAGCAGCTCCTCATCTATCCTACTTGCGACTGAAGCTTTCTTT; CDR3 protein: CASSSSSILLATEAFF
clone size: NA; D gene: NA; V gene: TRBV6-1; J gene: TRBJ1-1; CDR3 DNA: TGTGCCAGCAAGGAGAGTTCGTACACTGAAGCTTTCTTT; CDR3 protein: CASKESSYTEAFF
clone size: once; D gene: NA; V gene: TRBV7-9; J gene: TRBJ2-7; CDR3 DNA: TGTGCCAGCAGCTTAGGGTCTGGAGCTGGGGAGCAGTACTTC; CDR3 protein: CASSLGSGAGEQYF
clone size: NA; D gene: NA; V gene: TRBV10-2; J gene: TRBJ1-1; CDR3 DNA: TGCGCCAGCAGTACGGGGGGCCCTAGGGAAGCTTTCTTT; CDR3 protein: CASSTGGPREAFF
clone size: NA; D gene: NA; V gene: TRBV23-1; J gene: TRBJ1-4; CDR3 DNA: TGCGCCAGCAGTCAATCGAGGCAGGGTAAGGAAAAACTGTTTTTT; CDR3 protein: CASSQSRQGKEKLFF
clone size: NA; D gene: TRBD1; V gene: TRBV6-1; J gene: TRBJ1-4; CDR3 DNA: TGTGCCAGCAGCGAGGACAGGGTGGAGGAAAAACTGTTTTTT; CDR3 protein: CASSEDRVEEKLFF